This T cell receptor beta chain was captured by sequencing in a study of CD8 T cells in ankylosing spondylitis. This CDR3 has 13 amino acids. The V end lost 3 bases, the J end lost 9 bases, and 11 bases lay between the germline ends. The germline V gene encodes CDR1 KGHSH and CDR2 LQKENI. TCRdb redid the calling of the 5' RACE reads with MiXCR, one entry per CDR3 protein. This sample has 35,000 to 50,000 distinct CDR3 sequences, with 10% found just once. This clonotype was observed at least ten times. Input material: blood, either unsorted or a sorted T cell fraction (not recorded which). The receptor was isolated from a male donor with ankylosing spondylitis or in good health (not recorded which). This chain connects TRBV18 to TRBJ1-4, with D perhaps matching TRBD1 (5 bases). Here the CDR3 reads CASSPELGQKLFF. Written as DNA, the CDR3 is TGTGCCAGCTCACCCGAACTGGGACAAAAACTGTTTTTT. Variable domain in full (rest from reference TRBV18 and TRBJ1-4): NAGVMQNPRHLVRRRGQEARLRCSPMKGHSHVYWYRQLPEEGLKFMVYLQKENIIDESGMPKERFSAEFPKEGPSILRIQQVVRGDSAAYFCASSPELGQKLFFGSGTQLSVL.